This TCR beta chain is drawn from a study of blood T cell repertoires in COVID-19. The CDR3 loop spans 16 amino acids. Germline V gene lookup returns CDR1 SGHNT and CDR2 YYREEE (reference sequence). With 2 bases removed from V and 3 bases from J, the gap between germline ends came to 14 bases. Recruitment covered 25 or so US areas and drew participants whose ages spanned about 18 to 95 years. In the study's own analysis: Estimation of nucleated cell counts was performed using reference gene primer amplification. Here immunoSEQ multiplex PCR was the method, and the copy in TCRdb shows in-frame clones only, minus some. The D gene and trimming were derived from the DNA, and the V and J assignments and clone size from that table. The data contain 350,000 to 450,000 clones, 70% to 90% of them singletons.

This sequence originates from a man aged 35 to 55 in a cohort exposed to, infected with or recovered from COVID-19 (not recorded which). The V call is TRBV5-4, the J call TRBJ2-2, with a tentative D call TRBD2 (5 bases). The material sequenced was PBMCs or T cells enriched from blood (not recorded which). The DNA for the CDR3 is TGTGCCAGCAGCTTCGGCGGCGAGGGCCACACCGGGGAGCTGTTTTTT. This translates into CASSFGGEGHTGELFF.